Given below is one TCR beta chain in context. The specificity of this receptor is unknown. Base qualities are not recorded, but no much larger clone differs from it by a single base. Using the deep immunoSEQ assay, TCR CDR3 regions were amplified from genomic DNA by multiplex PCR. Genomic DNA extracted from each cell subset was distributed evenly over all wells of several immunoSEQ 96-well plates, and each plate served as one replicate. For sorted subsets, each replicate PCR was loaded with about 0.2 ug genomic DNA, equivalent to some 31,000 T cell genomes. The purified libraries were quantified using a Qubit 3.0 fluorometer, sized with a Bioanalyzer 2100, and then quantified again using the KAPA Library Quantification kit. Every immunoSEQ 96-well plate was sequenced on a dedicated single-read 150-cycle Illumina NextSeq 550 flow cell. The authors' pipeline ran thus. The immunoSEQ output contained only junctional sequences without quality scores, so filtering could not match that applied to full-length reads. Sequences were annotated with PyIR, a Python wrapper for IgBLAST v1.9, and V/J genes and CDR3 were assigned using IMGT germline references. Reads were removed for weak V/J assignments (E-value above 1e-6), missing CDR3, stop codons, out-of-frame junctions, or ambiguous translated residues. A V3J clonotype was defined by an identical inferred V gene, J gene, and CDR3 amino acid sequence. The percentage overlap between two repertoires was calculated by dividing the number of shared unique clonotypes by the size of the smaller repertoire. Richness of each repertoire was evaluated using RTK rarefaction, the Chao1 estimator, and Recon v2.1 estimates of unobserved clonotypes. OLGA was used to compute generation probabilities for all TCRbeta clonotypes that the gDNA method yielded from a handful of donors. The clones in this table, taken by TCRdb from immuneACCESS, are in-frame only. Not every clone is retained; where verified, under half of the shortfall comes from an unresolved V gene, and the cause of the rest is unknown. The D gene and trimming were derived from the DNA, and the V and J assignments and clone size from that table. The sample data list some 2,500,000 clones, and 80% to 95% of these were observed just once. The ten largest clones capture around 0.4% of the sample.

The data were obtained in a study of shared clonotypes between healthy human individuals (dated by TCRdb to the early 2020s). Broadly, across the study: Three men and two women, aged 18 to 49 years, made up the cohort. For each donor, CD4 naive and CD4 memory were each run on three plates, CD8 naive on two plates, and CD8 memory on one plate. To estimate repertoire size and how much clonotype sharing occurs between individuals, the study deeply sequenced the blood TCR repertoires of 5 or 6 healthy adults. To increase sequencing depth and limit assay-specific biases, different laboratories used diverse techniques to prepare libraries and sequence TCR repertoires. Leukapheresis yielded between about 0.94 and 9 billion PBMCs per donor.

The investigation overall reported the following: About 4.5% of naive CD4, around 3.5% of naive CD8, about 2.5% of memory CD4, and roughly 0.4% of memory CD8 clonotypes were shared across several donors. Incomplete sequencing was indicated by rarefaction of sorted-subset datasets, despite the large sequencing depth. The small number of donors limited the genetic and exposure-history diversity represented. Only blood was sampled, and tissue TCR repertoires likely differ from those in blood. Compared with non-shared clonotypes, the clonotypes found in all four sorted-subset donors had higher generation probabilities. Estimated clonotype richness was generally larger for naive than for memory subsets. Based on pairwise subsampling, the degree of clonotype sharing among donors was expected to be affected by sequencing depth.

Healthy HIV-negative adults with no recently reported acute infections or vaccinations were included as donors. Only Caucasian adults living in Nashville, Tennessee, USA were represented among the donors. Magnetic negative selection was used to enrich CD4+ T cells, after which naive cells were positively selected on CD45RA and the negative fraction became the memory subset. Blood was collected by leukapheresis, and PBMCs were isolated by Ficoll-Histopaque density gradient centrifugation and then cryopreserved in liquid nitrogen vapor phase. Analytical flow cytometry was used to check the purity and quantity of each magnetically sorted T cell population. From each sorted fraction, genomic DNA was isolated and quantified by UV absorbance on a Nanodrop 2000c. The germline V gene specifies SGHRS as CDR1 and YFSETQ as CDR2. V ends up 3 bases short and J 5 bases short, with an unmatched junction base count of 9. Spanning cysteine to phenylalanine, the CDR3 consists of 16 amino acids. The sequence is cut down to CDR3 DNA, 48 bases in frame from base 1.

This receptor chain uses TRBV5-1 and TRBJ2-2, and 8 junction bases match TRBD1. Sequenced material: naive CD4+ T cells from PBMCs. The intended sense of this specimen's cell subset or site label: CD45RA+ positively selected. The clonotype was recovered from a man between 18 and 29 years old in good health. Some clones in this sample may be carry-over from other donors' samples. The CDR3 here reads CASSWLQGARTGELFF. The DNA sequence is given as TGCGCCAGCAGCTGGCTCCAGGGGGCGAGGACCGGGGAGCTGTTTTTT.